This TCR beta chain stems from a study of CD8 T cells in ankylosing spondylitis. TCRdb reanalysed the 5' RACE reads using MiXCR and keeps one entry per CDR3 protein. The sample includes about 360,000 distinct CDR3 sequences, more than 20% of them seen just once. Per the germline V gene, CDR1 is SGHTA and CDR2 is FQGTGA. The CDR3 length is 15 residues. With V trimmed by 5 bases and J by 4 bases, 11 bases remained unmatched. The receptor was derived from a male donor with ankylosing spondylitis or in good health (not recorded which). V gene TRBV7-3 combines with J gene TRBJ2-7; 7 bases map to TRBD2. Material for sequencing was blood, either unsorted or a sorted T cell fraction (not recorded which). In DNA, the CDR3 is TGTGCCAGCAGCCCCGCTGGGGGGGAAGCGTACGAGCAGTACTTC. Encoded protein: CASSPAGGEAYEQYF.